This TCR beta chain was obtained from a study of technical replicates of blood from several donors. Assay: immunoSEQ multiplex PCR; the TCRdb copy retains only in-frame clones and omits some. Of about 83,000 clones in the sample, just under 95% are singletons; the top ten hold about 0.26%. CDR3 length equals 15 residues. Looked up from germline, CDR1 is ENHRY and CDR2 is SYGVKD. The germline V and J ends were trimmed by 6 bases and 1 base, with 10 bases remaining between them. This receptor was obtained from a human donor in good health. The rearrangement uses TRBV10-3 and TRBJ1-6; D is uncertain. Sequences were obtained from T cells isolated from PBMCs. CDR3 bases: TGTGCCATCAGGGGTGCGGAATCCTATAATTCACCCCTCCACTTT. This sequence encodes CAIRGAESYNSPLHF.